What follows are 3 T cell receptor beta chains derived from one specimen sequenced in a study of blood T cell repertoires in COVID-19. Clones were sequenced by immunoSEQ multiplex PCR, and TCRdb holds only the in-frame ones, with some missing. The data show under 50,000 clones, with 79% seen just once and roughly 21% held by the top ten. The specimen sequenced was peripheral blood. These receptors were obtained from a man between 65 and 80 years old with acute or convalescent COVID-19.

This CDR3 reads CAGRGATNTEAFF. The CDR3 DNA reads as TGTGCGGGGAGGGGGGCCACGAACACTGAAGCTTTCTTT. V is TRBV6-5 and J is TRBJ1-1, with D maybe TRBD1 (6 bases). The CDR3 has 13 amino acids. CDR1 is MNHEY and CDR2 is SVGAGI in the germline V gene.

This rearrangement joins TRBV21-1 to TRBJ2-1; the D call of TRBD2 is as the table states it, not checked on the DNA. TRBV21-1 is a pseudogene locus. This CDR3 contains 15 residues. CDR3 coding DNA: TGTGCCAGCAGCATTAGCGGGATATCCTACAATGAGCAGTTCTTC. Translating it yields CASSISGISYNEQFF.

With respect to this clone: The sample carries other DNA sequences with the same CDR3. The chain employs TRBV12-3 or TRBV12-4 and TRBJ1-2, with 7 bases identical to TRBD1. The CDR3 loop spans 12 amino acids. J was trimmed by 5 bases and V by 8 bases; bases with no gene match: 5. The CDR3 bases are TGTGCCAGCGGCAACAGGGGTTATGGCTACACCTTC. This translates into CASGNRGYGYTF.